The entry below gives a single T cell receptor beta chain sequence along with its context. Its target is not known. The sample belongs to a study of cytomegalovirus exposure and HLA in healthy donors. Overall study findings and caveats: Specific recognition of CMV antigens was confirmed in vitro for a few chains (all CMV-associated). The authors later linked a missense DCLRE1C variant to TCR beta V- and J-gene trimming. The study labeled 180 or so TCR beta chains cytomegalovirus-associated. Sequencing depth across donors, presence/absence analyses assumed, was roughly uniform.

This CDR3 spans 13 amino acids. Trimming pared 1 base from V and 7 bases from J, leaving 10 bases between. Germline V CDR1 and CDR2: SGHTA, FQGNSA. In the PCR, 60 Vbeta and 13 Jbeta primers were used. Clones were read by immunoSEQ multiplex PCR, and TCRdb kept only the in-frame ones, dropping some. The sample carries approximately 170,000 clones, approximately 79% recorded once. The TCR was taken from a woman between 18 and 30 years old in good health and CMV-seronegative. The sample comprised PBMCs. This chain connects TRBV7-2 to TRBJ1-1; D unresolved. The CDR3 spells CASSLGGKVEAFF. The DNA of the CDR3 is TGTGCCAGCAGCTTAGGCGGGAAAGTTGAAGCTTTCTTT.